These T cell receptor beta chains were read from a single sample in a study of blood T cell repertoires in COVID-19. Assay used: immunoSEQ multiplex PCR; TCRdb lists only in-frame clones, some missing. This sample carries around 25,000 clones, around 73% of them seen once, and the ten largest clones take about 20%. Sequenced input: peripheral blood. The source is a human donor in a cohort sampled during active or convalescent COVID-19. Both conserved end residues are part of each CDR3. The order of the fields is CDR3 length, J gene, D gene, V gene, clone size, CDR3 DNA, CDR3 protein. A D gene is named only where the DNA matches it firmly. Clone size is stated in some rows and not others, as once, few, many or a class when expanded.

17 TRBJ2-2 NA TRBV10-2 NA TGCGCCAGCAGGGGGATAGGACAGAAAACGAACACCGGGGAGCTGTTTTTT CASRGIGQKTNTGELFF
12 TRBJ2-1 NA TRBV7-8 NA TGTGCCAGCAGCTTAGTAAGAGATGAGCAGTTCTTC CASSLVRDEQFF
17 TRBJ1-4 NA TRBV11-2 NA TGTGCCAGCAGCTTACACTTTTTTTACTCCGGGGATGAAAAACTGTTTTTT CASSLHFFYSGDEKLFF
14 TRBJ1-2 NA TRBV5-1 NA TGCGCCAGCAGCTCACAGGGAATTAACTATGGCTACACCTTC CASSSQGINYGYTF
18 TRBJ2-3 TRBD2 TRBV27 NA TGTGCCAGCAGTTGGCGTCTTCCCGGTAGCGGGAAATCAGATACGCAGTATTTT CASSWRLPGSGKSDTQYF
16 TRBJ2-1 TRBD1 TRBV5-8 NA TGTGCCAGCAGCCCGGGGTGGACAGGGTCGTACAATGAGCAGTTCTTC CASSPGWTGSYNEQFF
16 TRBJ2-2 TRBD2 TRBV7-8 few TGTGCCAGCAGCTTGAGCGGGGGGGCTCGCACCGGGGAGCTGTTTTTT CASSLSGGARTGELFF
14 TRBJ1-1 TRBD1 TRBV13 NA TGTGCCAGCATCGAGGGGGGACAGGGACCTGAAGCTTTCTTT CASIEGGQGPEAFF
14 TRBJ1-2 TRBD1 TRBV4-3 NA TGCGCCAGCAGCCAAGGGAACAGGGGTAGCGGCTACACCTTC CASSQGNRGSGYTF
15 TRBJ1-6 NA TRBV18 few TGTGCCAGCTCACCACAGCGATTCTATAATTCACCCCTCCACTTT CASSPQRFYNSPLHF
16 TRBJ2-7 TRBD2 TRBV6-5 few TGTGCCAGCAGTTTGACTAGCGGGAGAAGGCTTTCCGAGCAGTACTTC CASSLTSGRRLSEQYF
14 TRBJ1-5 NA TRBV6-1 NA TGTGCCAGCAGTGAACCGGGCGGGGTCCGGCCCCAGCATTTT CASSEPGGVRPQHF
15 TRBJ2-3 TRBD1 TRBV18 few TGTGCCAGCTCACCCTCACAGGGGGCCACAGATACGCAGTATTTT CASSPSQGATDTQYF
16 TRBJ1-1 TRBD1 TRBV2 NA TGTGCCAGCAGTGAATGGCAGGGGGACATGAACACTGAAGCTTTCTTT CASSEWQGDMNTEAFF
12 TRBJ1-2 NA TRBV2 NA TGTGCCAGCGTCTCCTTTAACTATGGCTACACCTTC CASVSFNYGYTF
15 TRBJ1-6 TRBD1 TRBV6-6 few TGTGCCAGCAGCCCATACAGGGGATGGTATTCACCCCTCCACTTT CASSPYRGWYSPLHF
16 TRBJ1-5 NA TRBV19 NA TGTGCCAGTAGTATAGGGTCCAGGTGGGTTGATCAGCCCCAGCATTTT CASSIGSRWVDQPQHF
13 TRBJ1-1 NA TRBV6-6 NA TGTGCCAGCAGTTCCGTAAGGACAACTGAAGCTTTCTTT CASSSVRTTEAFF
17 TRBJ1-6 NA TRBV2 NA TGTGCCAGCAGTGATTCGGCGCCCTGGGAGCCGAATTCACCCCTCCACTTT CASSDSAPWEPNSPLHF
13 TRBJ2-3 NA TRBV5-5 NA TGTGCCAGCAGCTTGGTACAATCAGATACGCAGTATTTT CASSLVQSDTQYF
14 TRBJ1-4 TRBD1 TRBV15 NA TGTGCCACCAGCTTGGACAGGGGTCGAGAAAAACTGTTTTTT CATSLDRGREKLFF
12 TRBJ1-2 NA TRBV9 NA TGTGCCAGCAGCCTACAGGGTAGAGGCTACACCTTC CASSLQGRGYTF
11 TRBJ1-3 NA TRBV25-1 NA TGTGCCAGCAGTAAACAACACACCATATATTTT CASSKQHTIYF
16 TRBJ2-2 NA TRBV6-5 once TGTGCCAGCAGTTATTCGGAGGGTGGTGTCACCGGGGAGCTGTTTTTT CASSYSEGGVTGELFF
11 TRBJ1-2 NA TRBV20-1 NA TGCAGTGCTTGGGCGTTTTATGGCTACACCTTC CSAWAFYGYTF
13 TRBJ1-4 NA TRBV29-1 NA TGCAGCGTTGAAAGCAGGGGATACGAAAAACTGTTTTTT CSVESRGYEKLFF
15 TRBJ1-1 NA TRBV27 few TGTGCCAGCAGTACACAGCCAGGGCGGAACACTGAAGCTTTCTTT CASSTQPGRNTEAFF
12 TRBJ2-7 NA TRBV2 NA TGTGCCAGCAGGACAGTCTCCTACGAGCAGTACTTC CASRTVSYEQYF
14 TRBJ2-1 TRBD2 TRBV19 medium-sized TGTGCCAGTAGTATTGTGGGACTAAGAAATGAGCAGTTCTTC CASSIVGLRNEQFF
15 TRBJ2-2 TRBD2 TRBV5-1 NA TGCGCCAGCAGCTTGGCGGGGGGAAACACCGGGGAGCTGTTTTTT CASSLAGGNTGELFF
17 TRBJ2-5 TRBD2 TRBV5-1 NA TGCGCCAGCAGCTTGGTCGCGGGAGCAGGAGGCCAAGAGACCCAGTACTTC CASSLVAGAGGQETQYF
18 TRBJ1-5 TRBD1 TRBV4-1 NA TGCGCCAGCAGCCAGTTCGACCCCCGGGACAGCAGCAATCAGCCCCAGCATTTT CASSQFDPRDSSNQPQHF
16 TRBJ1-5 TRBD1 TRBV20-1 NA TGCAGTGCTAGTTCCGGAAGGGGACAGGGGAATCAGCCCCAGCATTTT CSASSGRGQGNQPQHF
13 TRBJ1-2 NA TRBV28 few TGTGCCAGCTCGGACACGACGAACTATGGCTACACCTTC CASSDTTNYGYTF
14 TRBJ2-3 NA TRBV6-5 NA TGTGCCAGCAGAGGGGGTTTTAAAACAGATACGCAGTATTTT CASRGGFKTDTQYF
15 TRBJ2-1 TRBD1 TRBV11-2 NA TGTGCCAGCAGCTCCCTAGGGGGCATAGAGCCTGAGCAGTTCTTC CASSSLGGIEPEQFF
15 TRBJ2-3 NA TRBV6-5 NA TGTGCCAGCAGCCCAGGCGGGTCGAACACAGATACGCAGTATTTT CASSPGGSNTDTQYF
15 TRBJ2-5 NA TRBV7-8 NA TGTGCCAGCAGCATCCGGGACTCCCTCGGGGAGACCCAGTACTTC CASSIRDSLGETQYF
15 TRBJ2-7 NA TRBV9 NA TGTGCCAGCAGCGTAGGTGTATTAGCGGACTACGAGCAGTACTTC CASSVGVLADYEQYF
15 TRBJ2-7 NA TRBV6-5 many TGTGCCAGCAGGCCTCGGGGGACGGGCCCCTACGAGCAGTACTTC CASRPRGTGPYEQYF
15 TRBJ1-1 NA TRBV19 NA TGTGCCAGTAGTATTTGGCAGGGAAAGAACACTGAAGCTTTCTTT CASSIWQGKNTEAFF
15 TRBJ1-5 NA TRBV3-1/TRBV3-2 few TGTGCCAGCAGCCAAGTGGGAGGTAGCAATCAGCCCCAGCATTTT CASSQVGGSNQPQHF